This T cell receptor (beta chain) is drawn from a study of T cells in Graves' hyperthyroidism and ophthalmopathy. The CDR3 is 13 amino acids. Germline-derived CDR1 and CDR2 are DFQATT and SNEGSKA (reference sequence). RNA transcripts provided the source from which TCR beta CDR3 regions were amplified. The primer set for the first-round RT-PCR of the TCR CDR3 was HTBI. TCRdb redid the calling of the multiplex PCR reads with MiXCR, one entry per CDR3 protein. The sample has hundreds of thousands of distinct CDR3 sequences, 14% seen once; the top ten hold roughly 14%. This clonotype was seen ten or more times. Among the patients, aged 18 to 65, hyperthyroidism was newly diagnosed and had lasted under 2 months.

Sequencing was done on a sample of blood. V and J are TRBV20-1 and TRBJ1-4; no firm D call. This sequence originates from a woman in her forties with Graves' hyperthyroidism. CDR3 sequence (DNA): TGCGAAAATCGTCCAGAGATAGATGAAAAACTGTTTTTT. It is translated as CENRPEIDEKLFF.